Listed below are T cell receptor beta chains from one sample, sequenced in a study of cytomegalovirus exposure and HLA in healthy donors. The protocol was immunoSEQ multiplex PCR, while the TCRdb copy is restricted to in-frame clones and leaves out a portion. The sample includes some 150,000 clones. Sequencing input: PBMCs. The source of these receptors is a man in his forties in good health and CMV-seronegative. The CDR3 runs from the conserved cysteine through the conserved F or W. D genes are given only for firm matches.

V	J	D	CDR3	DNA
TRBV7-2	TRBJ2-7	-	CASSAQGRVDEQYF	TGTGCCAGCAGCGCCCAGGGGAGGGTGGACGAGCAGTACTTC
TRBV19	TRBJ1-1	-	CASRSWAPNTEAFF	TGTGCCAGTAGGTCATGGGCACCGAACACTGAAGCTTTCTTT
TRBV29-1	TRBJ1-4	-	CSVVWDSSTNEKLFF	TGCAGCGTTGTGTGGGACTCATCAACTAATGAAAAACTGTTTTTT
TRBV28	TRBJ2-3	TRBD2	CASRPLGRVYSGGRTDTQYF	TGTGCCAGCAGACCTCTTGGTCGGGTCTATAGCGGGGGCCGCACAGATACGCAGTATTTT
TRBV6-4	TRBJ2-7	-	CASSAEGHGFYEQYF	TGTGCCAGCAGTGCCGAGGGACATGGGTTTTACGAGCAGTACTTC
TRBV4-2	TRBJ1-5	-	CASSQDGQFNQPQHF	TGTGCCAGCAGCCAAGACGGACAGTTCAATCAGCCCCAGCATTTT
TRBV5-1	TRBJ2-6	TRBD2	CASSFAGGISGANVLTF	TGCGCCAGCAGCTTTGCGGGGGGGATCTCTGGGGCCAACGTCCTGACTTTC
TRBV15	TRBJ2-1	TRBD2	CATSGTSGLGNEQFF	TGTGCCACCAGCGGGACTAGCGGGCTGGGTAATGAGCAGTTCTTC
TRBV6-1	TRBJ2-1	-	CASSETAVSSYNEQFF	TGTGCCAGCAGTGAAACAGCCGTATCCTCCTACAATGAGCAGTTCTTC
TRBV7-9	TRBJ2-3	TRBD1	CASRSTGALTDTQYF	TGTGCCAGCAGATCGACAGGGGCGCTCACAGATACGCAGTATTTT
TRBV5-4	TRBJ1-4	-	CASSLEGVEKLFF	TGTGCCAGCAGCTTAGAAGGAGTTGAAAAACTGTTTTTT
TRBV5-1	TRBJ1-2	-	CASSLAGTSYYGYTF	TGCGCCAGCAGCTTGGCGGGGACATCGTACTATGGCTACACCTTC
TRBV6-5	TRBJ2-3	TRBD1	CASSYSMARGTDTQYF	TGTGCCAGCAGTTACTCGATGGCCAGGGGGACAGATACGCAGTATTTT
TRBV7-6	TRBJ2-2	-	CASSLTLPGMNTGELFF	TGTGCCAGCAGCTTAACCCTCCCAGGGATGAACACCGGGGAGCTGTTTTTT
TRBV4-2	TRBJ2-3	TRBD2	CASSQDSSGGDSGTQYF	TGTGCCAGCAGCCAAGATTCAAGCGGGGGCGACTCGGGTACGCAGTATTTT
TRBV6-6	TRBJ1-6	-	CASSYPNSPLHF	TGTGCCAGCAGTTACCCAAATTCACCCCTCCACTTT
TRBV2	TRBJ2-1	TRBD2	CASSFYGGNEQFF	TGTGCCAGCAGTTTCTACGGGGGGAATGAGCAGTTCTTC
TRBV18	TRBJ2-7	TRBD2	CASSVGGDEQYF	TGTGCCAGCTCAGTCGGGGGGGACGAGCAGTACTTC
TRBV18	TRBJ2-2	-	CASSPGQIQNTGELFF	TGTGCCAGCTCACCAGGCCAGATCCAGAACACCGGGGAGCTGTTTTTT
TRBV4-3	TRBJ2-6	-	CASSPNLSGFSGANVLTF	TGCGCCAGCAGCCCCAACCTCTCAGGATTCTCTGGGGCCAACGTCCTGACTTTC
TRBV7-8	TRBJ2-2	TRBD1	CASSHATGPSHFTGELFF	TGTGCCAGCAGCCACGCGACAGGGCCCAGCCATTTCACCGGGGAGCTGTTTTTT
TRBV7-3	TRBJ2-2	-	CASSLGSHGSGELFF	TGTGCCAGCAGCTTAGGTAGCCATGGCAGCGGGGAGCTGTTTTTT
TRBV10-3	TRBJ2-1	-	CAISGGRYNEQFF	TGTGCCATCAGCGGGGGGCGATACAATGAGCAGTTCTTC
TRBV2	TRBJ2-2	TRBD1	CASRGQGRDTGELFF	TGTGCCAGCAGGGGACAGGGCCGGGACACCGGGGAGCTGTTTTTT
TRBV9	TRBJ1-4	TRBD1	CASSRGGPNEKLFF	TGTGCCAGCAGCAGAGGGGGCCCTAATGAAAAACTGTTTTTT
TRBV5-6	TRBJ1-2	-	CASSFGQQYYGYTF	TGTGCCAGCAGCTTTGGACAGCAATACTATGGCTACACCTTC
TRBV7-2	TRBJ2-3	-	CASSLGGRNTDTQYF	TGTGCCAGCAGCTTAGGAGGTAGGAACACAGATACGCAGTATTTT
TRBV11-2	TRBJ2-2	-	CASREVEGELFF	TGTGCCAGCAGGGAAGTGGAGGGGGAGCTGTTTTTT
TRBV5-1	TRBJ2-3	-	CASSLGSGDTQYF	TGCGCCAGCAGCTTGGGGTCGGGGGATACGCAGTATTTT
TRBV6-6	TRBJ1-5	-	CASSHDGNNNQPQHF	TGTGCCAGCAGCCATGACGGGAATAACAATCAGCCCCAGCATTTT
TRBV5-1	TRBJ1-2	TRBD1	CASSLVTGEGGYTF	TGCGCCAGCAGCTTGGTTACAGGGGAAGGCGGCTACACCTTC
TRBV7-2	TRBJ2-7	TRBD2	CASSLVGGGAVSAYEQYF	TGTGCCAGCAGCTTAGTCGGCGGGGGGGCAGTAAGCGCCTACGAGCAGTACTTC
TRBV9	TRBJ1-1	-	CASSVDLTLRRAFF	TGTGCCAGCAGCGTAGATCTAACCCTCCGCCGGGCTTTCTTT
TRBV29-1	TRBJ2-7	TRBD1	CSVEVGQTSYEQYF	TGCAGCGTTGAAGTGGGACAGACTTCCTACGAGCAGTACTTC
TRBV19	TRBJ2-1	-	CASSFGQPTYNEQFF	TGTGCCAGTAGTTTTGGACAGCCGACCTACAATGAGCAGTTCTTC
TRBV12-5	TRBJ1-1	-	CASGPRRTENTEAFF	TGTGCTAGTGGTCCCCGCAGGACAGAGAACACTGAAGCTTTCTTT